The T cell receptor (beta chain) described here comes from a study of regulatory T cells in long-lasting Graves disease. Across the whole study: Over 5 years of antithyroid drugs plus positive TSH receptor antibodies defined persistent Graves' disease. The study, taken as a whole, reports: Persistent patients had a count of shared public clonotypes (roughly 2,500) that exceeded that of new patients (966). Newly diagnosed Graves' patients exceeded persistent ones in TCR diversity.

Trimming left V 0 bases short and J 5 bases short, with 7 bases between. Per the germline V gene, CDR1 is MNHEY and CDR2 is SMNVEV (reference sequence). The CDR3 covers 13 residues. This clonotype was observed a handful of times. As yet, its antigen is unknown. Specified time point: persistent/refractory GD, antithyroid drugs over 5 years with positive TRAb. After RNA was extracted from PBMCs, the TCR library was made from it. A blood draw put around 9 milliliters of peripheral blood into EDTA tubes. Relying on iRepertoire HTBI primers and Arm-PCR of CDR3 regions, the team built TCR beta libraries. One entry per CDR3 protein results from TCRdb running MiXCR on the multiplex PCR reads. The data hold hundreds of thousands of distinct CDR3 sequences, with roughly 20% observed a single time.

The clonotype originates from a female donor with Graves disease. The material was peripheral blood mononuclear cells (PBMCs), obtained when the disease was refractory, from a patient treated with antithyroid drugs. This chain links TRBV27 with TRBJ2-5; D ambiguous. CDR3 in amino acids: CASSLSGLETQYF. CDR3 sequence (DNA): TGTGCCAGCAGTTTATCGGGATTGGAGACCCAGTACTTC.